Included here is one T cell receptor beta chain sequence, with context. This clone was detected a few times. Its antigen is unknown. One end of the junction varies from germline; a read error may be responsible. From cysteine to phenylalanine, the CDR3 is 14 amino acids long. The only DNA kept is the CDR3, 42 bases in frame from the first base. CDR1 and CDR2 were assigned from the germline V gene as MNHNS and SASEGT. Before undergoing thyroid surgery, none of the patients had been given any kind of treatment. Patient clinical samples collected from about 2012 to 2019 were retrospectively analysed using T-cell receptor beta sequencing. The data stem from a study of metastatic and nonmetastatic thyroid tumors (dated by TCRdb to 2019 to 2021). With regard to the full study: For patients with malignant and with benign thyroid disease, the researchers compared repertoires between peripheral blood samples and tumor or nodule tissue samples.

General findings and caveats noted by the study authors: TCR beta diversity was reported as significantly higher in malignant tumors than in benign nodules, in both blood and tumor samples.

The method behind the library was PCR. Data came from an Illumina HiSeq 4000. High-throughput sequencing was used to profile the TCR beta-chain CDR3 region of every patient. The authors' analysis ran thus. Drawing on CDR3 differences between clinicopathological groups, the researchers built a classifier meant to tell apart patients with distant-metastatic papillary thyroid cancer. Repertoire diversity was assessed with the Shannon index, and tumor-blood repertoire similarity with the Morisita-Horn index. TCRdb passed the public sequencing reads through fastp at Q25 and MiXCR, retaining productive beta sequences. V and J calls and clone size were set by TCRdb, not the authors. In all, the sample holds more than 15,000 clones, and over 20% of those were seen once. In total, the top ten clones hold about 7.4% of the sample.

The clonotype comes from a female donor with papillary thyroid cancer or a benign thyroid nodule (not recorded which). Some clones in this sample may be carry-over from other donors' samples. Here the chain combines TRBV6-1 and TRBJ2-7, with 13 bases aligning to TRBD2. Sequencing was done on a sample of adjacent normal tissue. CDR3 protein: CASRGLAGSYGQYF. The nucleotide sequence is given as TGTGCCAGCAGGGGACTAGCGGGGTCCTACGGGCAGTACTTC.